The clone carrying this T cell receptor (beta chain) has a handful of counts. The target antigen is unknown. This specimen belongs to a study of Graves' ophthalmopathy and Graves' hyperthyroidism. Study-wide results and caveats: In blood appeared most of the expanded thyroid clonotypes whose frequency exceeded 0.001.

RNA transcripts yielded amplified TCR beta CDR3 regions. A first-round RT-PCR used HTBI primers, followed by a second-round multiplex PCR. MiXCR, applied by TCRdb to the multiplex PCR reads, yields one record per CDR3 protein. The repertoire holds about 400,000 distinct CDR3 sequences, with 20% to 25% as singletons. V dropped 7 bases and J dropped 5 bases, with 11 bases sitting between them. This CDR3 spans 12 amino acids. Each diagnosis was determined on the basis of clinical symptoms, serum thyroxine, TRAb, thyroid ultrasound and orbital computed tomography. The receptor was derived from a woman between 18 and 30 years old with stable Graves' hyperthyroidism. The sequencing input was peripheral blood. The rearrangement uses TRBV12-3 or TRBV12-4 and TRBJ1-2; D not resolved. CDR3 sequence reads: CASNGRAYGYTF. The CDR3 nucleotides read TGTGCCAGCAATGGACGCGCTTATGGCTACACCTTC.